A single sample is the source of the 16 T cell receptor beta chains below, sequenced in a study of cytomegalovirus exposure and HLA in healthy donors. Amplification used 60 Vbeta primers and 13 Jbeta primers. The protocol was immunoSEQ multiplex PCR, while the TCRdb copy is restricted to in-frame clones and leaves out a portion. The sample carries 100,000 or so clones, around 80% recorded once. Sequencing input: PBMCs. Receptors were obtained from a man aged 30 to 45 in good health and CMV-seronegative.

This chain links TRBV6-5 with TRBJ2-2; a weak D match, TRBD2 (5 bases). This CDR3 is built from 16 residues. Germline CDR1 and CDR2: MNHEY and SVGAGI. V was shortened by 0 bases and J by 1 base, with 9 bases between the two germline ends. CDR3 amino acids: CASSYSAGLNTGELFF. DNA for the CDR3: TGTGCCAGCAGTTACTCTGCGGGTCTGAACACCGGGGAGCTGTTTTTT.

J is TRBJ2-2 and V is TRBV14, with 9 bases aligning to TRBD1. From germline, CDR1 is SGHDN and CDR2 FVKESK. The J segment lost 2 bases and the V segment lost 3 bases, leaving 4 bases of the junction unmatched. The CDR3 loop spans 16 amino acids. DNA for the CDR3: TGTGCCAGCAGCCACAGGACAGGGGTAAACACCGGGGAGCTGTTTTTT. Translation gives CASSHRTGVNTGELFF.

The chain is built from TRBV6-6 and TRBJ2-7, with 9 bases that match TRBD1. V was clipped by 7 bases and J by 2 bases; unmatched bases: 9. Germline CDR1 reads MNHNY; CDR2 reads SVGAGI (reference sequence). CDR3 size: 15 residues. DNA of the CDR3: TGTGCCAGCACCACCGGGACAGGGAAAGCCTACGAGCAGTACTTC. It is translated as CASTTGTGKAYEQYF.

The chain links TRBV4-3 to TRBJ2-2, with 10 bases that match TRBD2. The CDR3 runs to 16 residues. Looked up from germline, CDR1 is LGHNA and CDR2 is YSLEER. V trimming: 4 bases; J trimming: 0 bases; junction bases outside the gene matches: 2. The CDR3, as DNA: TGCGCCAGCAGCCGCACTAGCGGGGCGAACACCGGGGAGCTGTTTTTT. It encodes CASSRTSGANTGELFF.

This clone has just one count. The V call is TRBV19, the J call TRBJ1-1, with 7 bases matching TRBD1. This CDR3 region has 13 residues. V lost 6 bases and J lost 1; bases outside the gene matches: 2. Looked up from germline, CDR1 is LNHDA and CDR2 is SQIVND (reference sequence). The CDR3 sequence is CASSGTANTEAFF. In nucleotides, the CDR3 is TGTGCCAGTAGCGGGACAGCGAACACTGAAGCTTTCTTT.

This chain links TRBV2 with TRBJ2-1; 7 bases fit TRBD2. Germline V gene sequence: CDR1 SNHLY, CDR2 FYNNEI. The trim removed 5 bases at V and 4 bases at J, leaving 11 bases unmatched. The CDR3 is 16 residues long. The chain's CDR3 is CASSSGGGGPYNEQFF. CDR3 sequence (DNA): TGTGCCAGCAGTTCTGGGGGGGGAGGGCCGTACAATGAGCAGTTCTTC.

V and J are TRBV7-9 and TRBJ1-2, with TRBD1 matching over 7 bases. CDR1 SEHNR and CDR2 FQNEAQ come from the germline V gene (reference sequence). The CDR3 totals 14 residues. With 5 bases clipped from V and 4 bases from J, the junction kept 7 bases outside the gene matches. CDR3 sequence reads: CASSTGTVIYGYTF. The CDR3 bases are TGTGCCAGCAGCACCGGGACAGTGATCTATGGCTACACCTTC.

The chain is built from TRBV5-6 and TRBJ2-3; 8 positions match TRBD2. Germline CDR1 SGHDT, CDR2 YYEEEE. The CDR3 extends over 15 amino acids. The junction had 6 bases not matched to a gene; V was cut back by 4 bases and J by 2 bases. CDR3 residues: CASSRPAGATDTQYF. The CDR3 region has the DNA TGTGCCAGCAGCAGGCCAGCGGGGGCCACAGATACGCAGTATTTT.

This clone was picked up one time. V usage is TRBV7-9 and J usage is TRBJ1-2, with TRBD1 matching 9 bases. The CDR3 has 17 residues. Germline assignment: CDR1 SEHNR and CDR2 FQNEAQ (reference sequence). Germline trimming cut 6 bases from V and 2 bases from J; bases unmatched to any gene: 13. CDR3 sequence: CASSGAGQGQLNYGYTF. Written as DNA, the CDR3 is TGTGCCAGCAGTGGGGCGGGACAGGGACAATTGAACTATGGCTACACCTTC.

The chain carries TRBV30 and TRBJ2-5, with D possibly matching TRBD1 (6 bases). CDR1 is GTSNPN, CDR2 SVGIG, per germline (reference sequence). This CDR3 is built from 12 residues. The V end was cut by 5 bases, the J end by 2 bases, with 9 bases between. CDR3 DNA sequence: TGTGCCTGGGGACAGATTCAAGAGACCCAGTACTTC. Translation: CAWGQIQETQYF.

CDR3 loop: CASSLDRGVVGYTF. For the CDR3, the DNA is TGCGCCAGCAGCTTGGACAGGGGGGTTGTGGGCTACACCTTC. The genes are TRBV5-1 and TRBJ1-2, with 8 bases aligning to TRBD1. CDR3 length equals 14 residues. CDR1 SGHRS and CDR2 YFSETQ come from the germline V gene. J lost 8 bases, V lost 0 bases, and 6 bases had no gene match.

The V gene is TRBV27, the J gene TRBJ2-7; D might be TRBD1 (5 bases). The CDR3 loop spans 12 amino acids. V was clipped by 5 bases and J by 6 bases, with 11 bases between them. Germline lookup yields CDR1 MNHEY and CDR2 SMNVEV (reference sequence). CDR3 sequence (DNA): TGTGCCAGCAGTCGACAGTACGGCGAGCAGTACTTC. Amino acid sequence: CASSRQYGEQYF.

This clone turned up a few times. The chain uses TRBV11-2 and TRBJ1-1; D might be TRBD1 (6 bases). With 1 base removed from V and 10 bases from J, the gap between germline ends came to 16 bases. Germline assignment: CDR1 SGHAT and CDR2 FQNNGV. There are 14 residues in the CDR3. CDR3 region: CASSLALQGSGAFF. In DNA form, the CDR3 reads TGTGCCAGCAGCTTAGCACTTCAGGGGTCGGGAGCTTTCTTT.

This clone was seen a handful of times. This chain links TRBV7-2 with TRBJ1-5; 9 bases map to TRBD1. The length of the CDR3 is 17 residues. Germline V CDR1 and CDR2: SGHTA, FQGNSA. Trimming took 5 bases from V and 6 from J; bases not matched to a gene: 14. The CDR3 nucleotides are TGTGCCAGCAGCGCCCGGACGGACAGGGGAGCAAGTCAGCCCCAGCATTTT. This encodes CASSARTDRGASQPQHF.

The rearrangement uses TRBV2 and TRBJ2-7; D may be TRBD1 (6 bases). Germline V gene data show CDR1 as SNHLY and CDR2 as FYNNEI. The length of the CDR3 is 14 residues. V was clipped by 8 bases and J by 5 bases, with 19 bases between them. The CDR3 DNA reads TGTGCCAGCGGAACAGGGCTTCTCAGCAACGAGCAGTACTTC. Its protein product is CASGTGLLSNEQYF.

The chain couples TRBV19 to TRBJ2-2, with D possibly matching TRBD1 (5 bases). The CDR3 spans 13 residues. Germline V lookup: CDR1 LNHDA, CDR2 SQIVND (reference sequence). Trimming removed 6 bases at V and 5 bases at J, with 10 bases between. Here the CDR3 DNA reads TGTGCCAGTAGCCCAGGGTGGACCGGGGAGCTGTTTTTT. As protein: CASSPGWTGELFF.